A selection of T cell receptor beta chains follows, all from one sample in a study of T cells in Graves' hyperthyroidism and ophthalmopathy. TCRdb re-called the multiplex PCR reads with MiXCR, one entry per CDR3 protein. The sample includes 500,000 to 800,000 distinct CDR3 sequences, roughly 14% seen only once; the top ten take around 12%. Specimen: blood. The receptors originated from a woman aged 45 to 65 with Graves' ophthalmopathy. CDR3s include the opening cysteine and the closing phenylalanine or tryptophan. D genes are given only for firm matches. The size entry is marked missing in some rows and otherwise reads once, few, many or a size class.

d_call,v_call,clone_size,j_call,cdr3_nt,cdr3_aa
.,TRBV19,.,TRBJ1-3,TGTGCCAGTAAAAGCAGAGGGGTCTCTGGAAACACCATATATTTT,CASKSRGVSGNTIYF
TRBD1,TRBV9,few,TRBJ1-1,TGTGCCAGCAGCCCGAGACAGGGGGCGACTCCCGCTTTCTTT,CASSPRQGATPAFF
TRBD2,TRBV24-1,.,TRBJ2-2,TGTGCCACCAGTGGAAAGACTAGCGGGAGTTACGGCGGGGAGCTGTTTTTT,CATSGKTSGSYGGELFF
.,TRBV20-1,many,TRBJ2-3,TGCAGTGCCCTGGGGGCCCGCCTCGCGGATACGCAGTATTTT,CSALGARLADTQYF
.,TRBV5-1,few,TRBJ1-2,TGCGCCAGCAGCAATCAGGGTGGTAGTAGGTTTAACTATGGCTACACCTTC,CASSNQGGSRFNYGYTF
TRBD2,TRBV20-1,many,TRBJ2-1,TGCAGTGCTAGAGATAGCGGGAGGGGGTACAATGAGCAGTTCTTC,CSARDSGRGYNEQFF
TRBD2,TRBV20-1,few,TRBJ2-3,TGCAGTGCTAGATCCCAACCGGGACTAGCGGGACTGGATACGCAGTATTTT,CSARSQPGLAGLDTQYF
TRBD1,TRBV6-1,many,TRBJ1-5,TGTGCCAGCAGTCACGACAGGGGCGGAAGCAATCAGCCCCAGCATTTT,CASSHDRGGSNQPQHF
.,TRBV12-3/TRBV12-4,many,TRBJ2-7,TGTGCCAGCAGCCACGTCGGTCCCTCGGCCGAGCAGTACTTC,CASSHVGPSAEQYF
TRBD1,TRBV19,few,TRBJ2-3,TGTGCCACAAGGACAGGGGGATCAGATACGCAGTATTTT,CATRTGGSDTQYF
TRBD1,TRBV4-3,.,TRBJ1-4,TGCGCCAGCAGCCATGACTGGACAGGGCTTTCGGATGAAAAACTGTTTTTT,CASSHDWTGLSDEKLFF
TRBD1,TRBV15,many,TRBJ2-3,TGTGCCACCAGCAGCATACTTACCGGGACAGGCACAGATACGCAGTATTTT,CATSSILTGTGTDTQYF
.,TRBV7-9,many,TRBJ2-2,TGTGCCAGCAGCCCCCCGTCCGGGGAGCTGTTTTTT,CASSPPSGELFF
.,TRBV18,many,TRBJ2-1,TGTGCCAGCTCGCCGGGCCAAAACTCCTACAATGAGCAGTTCTTC,CASSPGQNSYNEQFF
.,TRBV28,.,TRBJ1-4,TGTGCCATCACTTCGGGTAATGAAAAACTGTTTTTT,CAITSGNEKLFF
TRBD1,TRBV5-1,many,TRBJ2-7,TGCGCCAGCAGCCCCGATTCCGGGACAGACTCCTACGAGCAGTACTTC,CASSPDSGTDSYEQYF
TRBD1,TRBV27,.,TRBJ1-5,TGTGCCAGCAGTTTATGGCAGGGGGACGAAGGTCAGCCCCAGCATTTT,CASSLWQGDEGQPQHF
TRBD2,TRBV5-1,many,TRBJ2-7,TGCGCCAGCAGCAGAGACCCGGGGAGGGCCTACGAGCAGTACTTC,CASSRDPGRAYEQYF
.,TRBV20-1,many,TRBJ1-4,TGCAGTGCTAGAGACCAACGTGAACTGTTTTTT,CSARDQRELFF
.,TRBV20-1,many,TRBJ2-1,TGCAGTGCTAGTCAGACCCAGTTGGGTGAGCAGTTCTTC,CSASQTQLGEQFF
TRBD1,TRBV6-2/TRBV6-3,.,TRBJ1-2,TGTGCCAGCAGTTTCGGACAGGGGGCTATTGGCTACACCTTC,CASSFGQGAIGYTF
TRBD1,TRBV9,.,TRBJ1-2,TGTGCCAGCAGTAGACAGGGGGCTAACTATGGCTACACCTTC,CASSRQGANYGYTF
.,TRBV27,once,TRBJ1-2,TGTGCCAGCAGTGGCTGGGACACTCCTAGCTATGGCTACACCTTC,CASSGWDTPSYGYTF
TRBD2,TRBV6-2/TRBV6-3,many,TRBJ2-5,TGTGCCAGCAGTCAGGGACTAGCGGGAAAGGGGGAGACCCAGTACTTC,CASSQGLAGKGETQYF
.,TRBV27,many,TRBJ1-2,TGTGCCAGCAGCCCTGGACGGGACTATGGCTACACCTTC,CASSPGRDYGYTF
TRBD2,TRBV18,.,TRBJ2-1,TGTGCCAGCTCACCGGGACTAGCCCCCCGTTACAATGAGCAGTTCTTC,CASSPGLAPRYNEQFF
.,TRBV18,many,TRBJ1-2,TGTGCCAGCTCATCGCAGGGAGGCAGGGTGGCTAACTATGGCTACACCTTC,CASSSQGGRVANYGYTF
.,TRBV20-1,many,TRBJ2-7,TGCAGTGCTAGAGAAGGGGGAGAGCAGTACTTC,CSAREGGEQYF
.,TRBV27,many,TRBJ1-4,TGTGCCAGCAGTTTTTCGCGGGGGGGTGAAAAACTGTTTTTT,CASSFSRGGEKLFF
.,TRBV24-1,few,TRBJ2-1,TGTGCCACCAGTGAGTCCGACAATGAGCAGTTCTTC,CATSESDNEQFF
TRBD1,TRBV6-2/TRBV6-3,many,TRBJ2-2,TGTGCCAGCACAACGCCCCGGACAGGCGACAACACCGGGGAGCTGTTTTTT,CASTTPRTGDNTGELFF
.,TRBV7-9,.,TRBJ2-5,TGTGCCAGCAGCGAAACAGGGTACCAAGAGACCCAGTACTTC,CASSETGYQETQYF
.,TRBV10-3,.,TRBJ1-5,TGTGCCATCAGCCAGGACAGAGCTAGCAATCAGCCCCAGCATTTT,CAISQDRASNQPQHF